The TCR beta chain under discussion was sequenced for a study of molecular identifiers for immune sequencing clone quantification. This clonotype was found many times. V lost 4 bases and J lost 4; bases outside the gene matches: 3. CDR3 length: 13 amino acids. Germline CDR1 reads ENHRY; CDR2 reads SYGVKD. TCRdb re-analysed the PCR reads in MiXCR, keeping a single row per CDR3 protein. The repertoire holds about 640,000 distinct CDR3 sequences, with 15% to 20% as singletons. The sequenced material came from naive CD8+ T cells from blood, with Jurkat cell RNA spiked in. Subset indicated: FACS-sorted CD8+CD4-CCR7+CD45RA+ naive T cells. The TCR sequence derives from a human donor in good health. Some libraries in this study had Jurkat cell RNA spiked in. The V call is TRBV10-3, the J call TRBJ1-1; 7 nucleotides match TRBD1. The CDR3 DNA sequence: TGTGCCATCAGTGGACAGGGATTCACTGAAGCTTTCTTT. Its protein product is CAISGQGFTEAFF.